The next 12 T cell receptor beta chains were all read from a single sample in a study of T cell responses to AZD1222 COVID-19 vaccine. Sequencing was performed with immunoSEQ multiplex PCR; in TCRdb, only in-frame clones are kept and a portion is missing. Altogether 150,000 or so clones are present, more than 80% being singletons, with the ten largest covering less than 1%. The material sequenced was peripheral blood, taken on day 0 of MenACWY control vaccination. These receptors came from an adult in good health.

This chain links TRBV2 with TRBJ1-1, with 7 bases that match TRBD1. This CDR3 contains 14 residues. The V and J ends lost 6 bases and 2 bases, in that order; junction bases with no gene match: 6. In germline, CDR1 is SNHLY, CDR2 FYNNEI. The CDR3 bases are TGTGCCAGCAGGACAAACAGGGGAAACACTGAAGCTTTCTTT. Protein: CASRTNRGNTEAFF. Variable domain in full (rest from reference TRBV2 and TRBJ1-1): EPEVTQTPSHQVTQMGQEVILRCVPISNHLYFYWYRQILGQKVEFLVSFYNNEISEKSEIFDDQFSVERPDGSNFTLKIRSTKLEDSAMYFCASRTNRGNTEAFFGQGTRLTVV.

This clone was picked up one time. The rearrangement joins TRBV6-2 or TRBV6-3 to TRBJ2-3; the D is unclear. The CDR3 covers 19 residues. Trimming pared 0 bases from V and 2 bases from J, leaving 21 bases between. Germline loops: CDR1 MNHEY, CDR2 SVGEGT. In DNA form, the CDR3 reads TGTGCCAGCAGTTACTCGAGATCCACCCAACTACATCACACAGATACGCAGTATTTT. Protein sequence: CASSYSRSTQLHHTDTQYF.

This chain links TRBV6-4 with TRBJ2-7, with TRBD2 identical over 10 bases. V lost 2 bases to trimming and J lost 4 bases; unmatched junction nucleotides: 2. Germline V lookup: CDR1 MRHNA, CDR2 SNTAGT. The CDR3 is made up of 14 amino acids. The CDR3 nucleotides are TGTGCCAGCAGTGACAAGCGGGGGGGTTACGAGCAGTACTTC. As protein: CASSDKRGGYEQYF.

The genes are TRBV6-4 and TRBJ2-3; 13 bases agree with TRBD2. Germline V gene data show CDR1 as MRHNA and CDR2 as SNTAGT. The junction had 3 bases not matched to a gene; V was cut back by 3 bases and J by 6 bases. CDR3 length: 15 amino acids. Written as DNA, the CDR3 is TGTGCCAGCAGTGAAGGACTAGCGGGAGTGGATACGCAGTATTTT. Encoded protein: CASSEGLAGVDTQYF.

The chain employs TRBV5-4 and TRBJ2-2, with a tentative D call TRBD2 (6 bases). Per germline, CDR1 SGHNT and CDR2 YYREEE (reference sequence). V was pared by 1 base and J by 4 bases, with 11 bases between. The CDR3 contains 15 residues. The DNA for the CDR3 is TGTGCCAGCAGCTTGCTACGGGACTCCACCGGGGAGCTGTTTTTT. This codes for CASSLLRDSTGELFF.

V gene TRBV2 combines with J gene TRBJ2-5, with D hard to call. This CDR3 is 11 amino acids long. Germline V CDR1 and CDR2: SNHLY, FYNNEI. V lost 5 bases, J lost 3 bases, and 4 bases lay in between. The CDR3 sequence: CASSMKETQYF. Written as DNA, the CDR3 is TGTGCCAGCAGTATGAAAGAGACCCAGTACTTC.

Concerning this clone itself: The junction departs from germline at one end; a sequencing error may be responsible. The J gene is TRBJ2-7, the V gene TRBV2, with 10 positions matching TRBD2. CDR1 and CDR2 from the germline V gene are SNHLY and FYNNEI. The CDR3 is 13 residues long. The CDR3 nucleotides read TGTGCCAGCGTAGCACTAGCGGGAAACTGGCGCTTCTTC. Protein product: CASVALAGNWRFF.

This chain uses TRBV10-1 with TRBJ1-5; D call uncertain. Per the germline V gene, CDR1 is WNHNN and CDR2 is SYGVQD (reference sequence). This CDR3 is built from 13 residues. V shed 6 bases and J shed 5 bases, with 11 bases lying between them. In nucleotides, the CDR3 is TGCGCCAGCAGCCTCAACGACCATCAGCCCCAGCATTTT. As protein: CASSLNDHQPQHF.

The gene calls are TRBV5-4 and TRBJ1-1; TRBD1 agrees at 7 bases. This CDR3 is 15 amino acids long. CDR1 is SGHNT and CDR2 is YYREEE in the germline V gene (reference sequence). The J segment lost 0 bases and the V segment lost 4 bases, leaving 6 bases of the junction unmatched. The DNA of the CDR3 is TGTGCCAGCAGCCCGTCAGGGGGAATGAACACTGAAGCTTTCTTT. This gives the protein CASSPSGGMNTEAFF.

This clone was recorded once. The chain recombines TRBV21-1 with TRBJ2-2; TRBD1, the table's D call, was not compared with the DNA. TRBV21-1 is an annotated pseudogene. This CDR3 comprises 17 residues. The CDR3 DNA follows: TGTGCCAGCAGCAAATCCGGGCAGGGGGCTTGGACCGGGGAGCTGTTTTTT. This codes for CASSKSGQGAWTGELFF.

The CDR3 loop is CASSRDFYNEQFF. For the CDR3, the DNA is TGTGCCAGCAGCAGGGACTTTTACAATGAGCAGTTCTTC. The V and J genes are TRBV11-2 and TRBJ2-1; tentatively, D is TRBD2 (6 bases). Germline values: CDR1 SGHAT, CDR2 FQNNGV. V was trimmed by 5 bases and J by 4 bases, leaving 9 bases between them. The CDR3 extends over 13 amino acids.

V is TRBV18 and J is TRBJ1-3; D is perhaps TRBD1 (5 bases). The germline V gene has CDR1 KGHSH and CDR2 LQKENI. This CDR3 is built from 16 residues. V lost 6 bases to trimming and J lost 0 bases, with 15 bases between them. CDR3 DNA sequence: TGTGCCAGCTCCAATCGGGGCGAAAGCTCTGGAAACACCATATATTTT. Translated, it gives CASSNRGESSGNTIYF.